These 23 T cell receptor beta chains originate from one sample sequenced in a study of regulatory T cells in long-lasting Graves disease. The TCR beta library used iRepertoire HTBI primers with Arm-PCR amplification of CDR3. TCRdb re-called the multiplex PCR reads through MiXCR, storing one row per CDR3 protein. The data hold about 470,000 distinct CDR3 sequences, with about 15% observed a single time. Time point of the sample: newly diagnosed GD, antithyroid drugs for less than 3 months. After RNA was extracted from PBMCs, the TCR library was made from it. A further study also used this sample, focusing on T cells in Graves' hyperthyroidism and ophthalmopathy.

The starting material was peripheral blood mononuclear cells (PBMCs), obtained at new diagnosis, from a patient treated with antithyroid drugs. These receptors were collected from a woman under 40 with Graves disease.

This clonotype was picked up many times. The rearrangement joins TRBV28 to TRBJ2-4; D not certain. The CDR3 has 16 residues. The ends were cut back, 4 bases at V and 0 bases at J, with 13 bases in the middle. CDR1 MDHEN and CDR2 SYDVKM come from the germline V gene. The CDR3 spells CASSSPQWIAKNIQYF. The CDR3, as DNA: TGTGCCAGCAGTTCCCCCCAATGGATAGCCAAAAACATTCAGTACTTC.

This clonotype occurred many times. This sequence joins TRBV9 and TRBJ1-3; D remains unclear. With 3 bases removed from V and 0 bases from J, the gap between germline ends came to 10 bases. CDR3 size: 15 residues. The germline V gene has CDR1 SGDLS and CDR2 YYNGEE. The CDR3 spells CASSGSRSSGNTIYF. CDR3 nucleotides: TGTGCCAGCAGCGGATCCAGGAGCTCTGGAAACACCATATATTTT.

The gene calls are TRBV6-1 and TRBJ1-2; D not resolved. There are 15 residues in the CDR3. CDR1 is MNHNS and CDR2 is SASEGT in the germline V gene. V lost 6 bases to trimming and J lost 6 bases, with 20 bases between them. CDR3 in DNA: TGTGCCAGCAGAAGGTTGGTCGGAGGAATTGATGGCTACACCTTC. Amino acids: CASRRLVGGIDGYTF.

This clonotype has a count of ten or more. The chain joins TRBV20-1 to TRBJ2-7; D could derive from TRBD1 or TRBD2 (6 bases each). Germline V gene lookup returns CDR1 DFQATT and CDR2 SNEGSKA (reference sequence). The CDR3 length is 16 residues. V shed 4 bases and J shed 0 bases, with 19 bases lying between them. CDR3 amino acids: CSATGARRAGSYEQYF. The CDR3, as DNA: TGCAGTGCTACAGGGGCCCGGAGAGCGGGCTCCTACGAGCAGTACTTC.

The sample holds many counts of this clonotype. This chain joins TRBV28 and TRBJ1-1, with a tentative D call TRBD1 (5 bases). V lost 6 bases, J lost 4 bases, and 12 bases lay in between. Looked up from germline, CDR1 is MDHEN and CDR2 is SYDVKM. The CDR3 is 13 residues long. The CDR3: CASRGEGSTEAFF. In DNA form, the CDR3 reads TGTGCCAGCAGGGGGGAAGGAAGCACTGAAGCTTTCTTT.

J is TRBJ1-6 and V is TRBV25-1; weak D call: TRBD1 (6 bases). CDR3 length: 15 residues. The V end was cut by 8 bases, the J end by 7 bases, with 18 bases between. The germline V gene encodes CDR1 MGHDK and CDR2 SYGVNS. The CDR3 protein is CASSERGNQNSPLHF. The CDR3, as DNA: TGTGCCAGCTCAGAGAGGGGGAACCAGAATTCACCCCTCCACTTT.

This clonotype was counted between two and nine times. This chain uses TRBV7-9 with TRBJ1-1; D not resolved. Trimming cost V 5 bases and J 6 bases, with 13 bases left between them. Looked up from germline, CDR1 is SEHNR and CDR2 is FQNEAQ (reference sequence). This CDR3 contains 13 residues. The CDR3 spells CASSHPVAAEAFF. The CDR3 DNA reads as TGTGCCAGCAGCCACCCCGTCGCAGCTGAAGCTTTCTTT.

The V and J genes are TRBV9 and TRBJ2-5; maybe TRBD1 (5 bases). The ends were cut back, 2 bases at V and 9 bases at J, with 20 bases in the middle. This CDR3 contains 15 residues. Germline-derived CDR1 and CDR2 are SGDLS and YYNGEE. Here the CDR3 DNA reads TGTGCCAGCAGCGTGGCAGGGATAAGCCGCGAGGCCCAGTACTTC. This gives the protein CASSVAGISREAQYF.

This clonotype was observed many times. The chain links TRBV30 to TRBJ2-1, with 9 bases that match TRBD2. V shed 5 bases and J 8 bases; nucleotides not matched to a gene: 4. CDR3 size: 12 residues. Germline V CDR1 and CDR2: GTSNPN, SVGIG (reference sequence). In nucleotides, the CDR3 is TGTGCCTGGGCGGGAGGGGGATATGAGCAGTTCTTC. This gives the protein CAWAGGGYEQFF.

This clonotype was found many times. The chain couples TRBV13 to TRBJ2-7; D is perhaps TRBD1 (7 bases). This CDR3 has 16 residues. Germline V lookup: CDR1 PRHDT, CDR2 FYEKMQ (reference sequence). The germline V and J ends were trimmed by 3 bases and 2 bases, with 17 bases remaining between them. CDR3 sequence reads: CASSFSRRGRPYEQYF. CDR3 bases: TGTGCCAGCAGCTTTTCACGGAGGGGGCGCCCCTACGAGCAGTACTTC.

This clonotype occurred a few times. V usage is TRBV13 and J usage is TRBJ1-3, with unresolved D. Per the germline V gene, CDR1 is PRHDT and CDR2 is FYEKMQ (reference sequence). V lost 3 bases and J lost 4, with 10 bases in between. This CDR3 has 14 residues. The CDR3 here is CASSFMEAGNTIYF. CDR3 DNA: TGTGCCAGCAGCTTCATGGAAGCCGGAAACACCATATATTTT.

Many counts were recorded for this clonotype. The chain recombines TRBV3-1 with TRBJ2-7; D is uncertain. Trimming stripped 1 base from V and 7 bases from J, with 14 bases between. CDR1 is LGHDT and CDR2 is YNNKEL in the germline V gene (reference sequence). CDR3 length: 14 amino acids. The CDR3 loop is CASSQGAGNGEQYF. CDR3 nucleotide sequence: TGTGCCAGCAGCCAAGGGGCTGGGAATGGGGAGCAGTACTTC.

This clonotype was seen many times. The rearrangement links TRBV2 to TRBJ1-1; TRBD1 matches at 7 bases. Germline values: CDR1 SNHLY, CDR2 FYNNEI. Unmatched junction bases numbered 6, after V lost 1 base and J lost 4 bases. The CDR3 covers 15 residues. CDR3 nucleotide sequence: TGTGCCAGCAGTGAAGACAGGGGAGGGATCACTGAAGCTTTCTTT. Amino acids: CASSEDRGGITEAFF.

The gene calls are TRBV10-3 and TRBJ1-1, with 7 bases that match TRBD1. The V gene end was trimmed by 6 bases and the J gene end by 5 bases; junction bases not matched to a gene: 6. The CDR3 sequence is 13 residues long. Germline loops: CDR1 ENHRY, CDR2 SYGVKD. The CDR3 sequence is CAISRDSLTEAFF. CDR3 nucleotides: TGTGCCATCAGCCGGGACAGTCTGACTGAAGCTTTCTTT.

This clonotype was found many times. The chain joins TRBV5-1 to TRBJ2-5; TRBD1 matches at 8 bases. The CDR3 loop spans 15 amino acids. Germline-derived CDR1 and CDR2 are SGHRS and YFSETQ. V gave up 3 bases and J gave up 5 bases; unmatched junction bases: 9. The CDR3 spells CASSSDREALETQYF. CDR3 coding DNA: TGCGCCAGCAGCTCGGACAGGGAGGCTCTGGAGACCCAGTACTTC.

This clonotype occurred many times. CDR3 DNA: TGTGCCAGCTGGGTGCCTGGGGCCAACGTCCTGACTTTC. Amino acid sequence: CASWVPGANVLTF. This chain joins TRBV6-2 or TRBV6-3 and TRBJ2-6; D not certain. CDR3 length: 13 residues. Trimming took off 8 bases at V and 2 bases at J, with 7 bases between the two ends. The germline V gene has CDR1 MNHEY and CDR2 SVGEGT.

This clonotype was counted between two and nine times. The chain combines TRBV14 with TRBJ2-1; 12 nucleotides align to TRBD2. V dropped 0 bases and J dropped 8; count of bases not matched to a gene: 11. The CDR3 consists of 18 residues. Looked up from germline, CDR1 is SGHDN and CDR2 is FVKESK. CDR3 in DNA: TGTGCCAGCAGCCAAGAATCCAGACTAGCGGGAGTCATCTATGAGCAGTTCTTC. Its protein is CASSQESRLAGVIYEQFF.

This clonotype appeared a few times. The V and J genes are TRBV6-2 or TRBV6-3 and TRBJ1-5; 8 bases line up with TRBD1. The length of the CDR3 is 15 residues. Germline CDR1 and CDR2: MNHEY and SVGEGT. With 5 bases clipped from V and 0 bases from J, the junction kept 3 bases outside the gene matches. CDR3 in amino acids: CASSDRGNSNQPQHF. CDR3 bases: TGTGCCAGCAGTGACAGGGGTAATAGCAATCAGCCCCAGCATTTT.

This clonotype has more than one count but fewer than ten. V usage is TRBV4-1 and J usage is TRBJ2-7; D call uncertain. The CDR3 is 15 amino acids. V lost 1 base, J lost 3 bases, and 13 bases lay in between. Germline CDR1 is MGHRA and CDR2 is YSYEKL. As DNA, the CDR3 is TGCGCCAGCAGCCAAGTGGTGTCACACCACTACGAGCAGTACTTC. This gives the protein CASSQVVSHHYEQYF.

This clonotype was seen at least ten times. This sequence joins TRBV29-1 and TRBJ2-2; 10 bases match TRBD2. The V gene end was trimmed by 4 bases and the J gene end by 6 bases; junction bases not matched to a gene: 8. This CDR3 comprises 15 residues. Germline-derived CDR1 and CDR2 are SQVTM and ANQGSEA. The CDR3 DNA reads as TGCAGCGTTGGGAAAAGGCTAGCGGGAGCCGGGGAGCTGTTTTTT. Amino acid sequence: CSVGKRLAGAGELFF.

In this sample, this clonotype turned up many times. V usage is TRBV5-6 and J usage is TRBJ1-2; D not certain. Germline CDR1 SGHDT, CDR2 YYEEEE. Trimming took 1 base from V and 8 from J, leaving 12 bases between them. This CDR3 has 13 residues. CDR3 amino acids: CASSLSGDRGYTF. CDR3 bases: TGTGCCAGCAGCTTGAGTGGCGATAGGGGCTACACCTTC. Full variable domain (rest looked up from reference TRBV5-6 and TRBJ1-2): DAGVTQSPTHLIKTRGQQVTLRCSPKSGHDTVSWYQQALGQGPQFIFQYYEEEERQRGNFPDRFSGHQFPNYSSELNVNALLLGDSALYLCASSLSGDRGYTFGSGTRLTVV.

The sample holds many counts of this clonotype. V and J are TRBV30 and TRBJ1-3, with D perhaps matching TRBD1 (5 bases). Germline CDR1 GTSNPN, CDR2 SVGIG (reference sequence). V was clipped by 2 bases and J by 0 bases, with 14 bases between them. CDR3 length: 16 amino acids. For the CDR3, the DNA is TGTGCCTGGAGTCGGGGCAAACTCGGCTCTGGAAACACCATATATTTT. Its translation is CAWSRGKLGSGNTIYF.

Details on this clonotype: Since a much larger clone is just one base distant, this may be a read error. For the CDR3, the DNA is TGTGCCAGCAGTTACTTCGGGACTGGGGATAATACACCCCTCCACTTT. Translating it yields CASSYFGTGDNTPLHF. V is TRBV6-2 or TRBV6-3 and J is TRBJ1-6; maybe TRBD1 (5 bases). The CDR3 spans 16 residues. In germline, CDR1 is MNHEY, CDR2 SVGEGT.